Presented here are 7 T cell receptor beta chains from one specimen sequenced in a study of regulatory T cells in long-lasting Graves disease. The time point is: persistent/refractory GD, antithyroid drugs over 5 years with positive TRAb. The TCR library was made from RNA extracted from PBMCs. The TCR beta library used iRepertoire HTBI primers with Arm-PCR amplification of CDR3. TCRdb itself ran the multiplex PCR reads through MiXCR, one entry per CDR3 protein. The profile covers 350,000 to 500,000 distinct CDR3 sequences, with 21% appearing a single time and around an eighth taken by the ten largest. The source was peripheral blood mononuclear cells (PBMCs), collected when the disease was refractory, from a patient treated with antithyroid drugs. The origin of the receptors is a female donor with Graves disease.

Concerning this clonotype: A much larger clone is a single base away; this may be a read error. The CDR3 nucleotides are TGTGCCAGCAGCCAAGCAGGGGGCTTGGGGACCCAGTACTTC. It encodes CASSQAGGLGTQYF. The genes are TRBV3-1 and TRBJ2-5; 8 bases line up with TRBD1. V lost 1 base to trimming and J lost 7 bases; unmatched junction nucleotides: 5. This CDR3 has 14 amino acids. Germline V CDR1 and CDR2: LGHDT, YNNKEL (reference sequence).

This clonotype has only one observation. The gene calls are TRBV30 and TRBJ2-7, with D hard to call. Trimming stripped 5 bases from V and 2 bases from J, with 10 bases between. The CDR3 spans 12 residues. CDR1 and CDR2 (germline): GTSNPN, SVGIG (reference sequence). DNA of the CDR3: TGTGCCTGGGGTCCGATAGCCTACGAGCAGTACTTC. Translating gives CAWGPIAYEQYF.

The J gene is TRBJ2-7, the V gene TRBV20-1; D remains ambiguous. The germline V gene has CDR1 DFQATT and CDR2 SNEGSKA (reference sequence). The CDR3 loop spans 13 amino acids. V was clipped by 1 base and J by 6 bases, with 13 bases between them. CDR3 sequence (DNA): TGCAGTGCTAGAGGACCAGATGGATCCGAGCAGTACTTC. It translates to CSARGPDGSEQYF.

This clonotype was seen repeatedly, ten times or more. This chain uses TRBV28 with TRBJ2-7; 13 bases map to TRBD2. With 5 bases clipped from V and 3 bases from J, the junction kept 7 bases outside the gene matches. The CDR3 totals 16 residues. Germline V gives CDR1 MDHEN, CDR2 SYDVKM. For the CDR3, the DNA is TGTGCCAGCAGTCCCCCCCGGACTAGCGGGAGCTACGAGCAGTACTTC. It yields the protein CASSPPRTSGSYEQYF.

This clonotype occurred a few times. This rearrangement joins TRBV18 to TRBJ2-7; 7 positions match TRBD2. The V gene end was trimmed by 3 bases and the J gene end by 3 bases; junction bases not matched to a gene: 11. Germline CDR1 reads KGHSH; CDR2 reads LQKENI. The CDR3 has 16 amino acids. CDR3 DNA: TGTGCCAGCTCACCCTCCCAGGGAGGGTCGAACTACGAGCAGTACTTC. Its translation is CASSPSQGGSNYEQYF.

The chain links TRBV6-2 or TRBV6-3 to TRBJ2-7, with 8 bases identical to TRBD1. CDR3 length: 14 residues. V was clipped by 6 bases and J by 4 bases; unmatched bases: 8. Germline lookup yields CDR1 MNHEY and CDR2 SVGEGT. The CDR3 sequence: CASRPWTGPYEQYF. CDR3 coding DNA: TGTGCCAGCAGACCTTGGACAGGGCCGTACGAGCAGTACTTC.

This clonotype was observed many times. The gene calls are TRBV28 and TRBJ1-2; no firm D call. V was trimmed by 7 bases and J by 7 bases, leaving 16 bases between them. The CDR3 spans 13 residues. CDR1 is MDHEN and CDR2 is SYDVKM in the germline V gene. CDR3 DNA: TGTGCCAGCACCAAACAGAGGGCTCGTGGCTACACCTTC. Residues: CASTKQRARGYTF.